A selection of T cell receptor beta chains follows, all from one sample in a study of cytomegalovirus exposure and HLA in healthy donors. Clones were read by immunoSEQ multiplex PCR, and TCRdb kept only the in-frame ones, dropping some. Here the sample spans 55,000 to 85,000 clones, about nine tenths being singletons. Material: PBMCs. Source of these receptors: a woman aged 25 to 45 in good health and CMV-seronegative. CDR3s include the opening cysteine and the closing phenylalanine or tryptophan. The order of the fields is clone size, V gene, D gene, J gene, CDR3 protein, CDR3 DNA. The D gene is left open where the match is weak. For some rows the clone size is stated as once, few or many, or as a class when expanded; others skip it.

>once|TRBV19|NA|TRBJ2-1
CASRNQRSYNEQFF
TGTGCCAGTAGGAACCAGAGGTCCTACAATGAGCAGTTCTTC
>NA|TRBV27|TRBD2|TRBJ2-2
CASSGLAGPGELFF
TGTGCCAGCAGCGGACTAGCGGGACCCGGGGAGCTGTTTTTT
>NA|TRBV11-3|TRBD2|TRBJ2-1
CASSLEGLTYNEQFF
TGTGCCAGCAGCTTAGAGGGACTAACCTACAATGAGCAGTTCTTC
>NA|TRBV5-1|TRBD1|TRBJ2-5
CASSPTGGQETQYF
TGCGCCAGCAGCCCTACAGGGGGGCAAGAGACCCAGTACTTC
>NA|TRBV27|TRBD2|TRBJ2-1
CASSLRLAGNNEQFF
TGTGCCAGCAGCTTGCGGCTAGCGGGAAACAATGAGCAGTTCTTC
>once|TRBV4-2|NA|TRBJ2-3
CASSQAEGRKYRRDTQYF
TGTGCCAGCAGCCAAGCTGAAGGGAGGAAATACCGAAGAGATACGCAGTATTTT
>NA|TRBV6-1|NA|TRBJ1-2
CASSLQGGDGYTF
TGTGCCAGCAGTCTGCAGGGTGGGGATGGCTACACCTTC
>NA|TRBV7-2|NA|TRBJ1-1
CASSLVGGVNTEAFF
TGTGCCAGCAGCTTAGTGGGGGGGGTGAACACTGAAGCTTTCTTT
>NA|TRBV6-5|TRBD1|TRBJ1-1
CASSYIRGRSEAFF
TGTGCCAGCAGTTACATCAGGGGGCGGTCTGAAGCTTTCTTT
>NA|TRBV5-4|NA|TRBJ1-2
CASSTNSYGYTF
TGTGCCAGCAGCACCAACAGCTATGGCTACACCTTC
>NA|TRBV28|NA|TRBJ1-4
CASRSGGAYEKLFF
TGTGCCAGCAGATCGGGGGGCGCTTACGAAAAACTGTTTTTT
>NA|TRBV7-9|TRBD1|TRBJ2-1
CASSPRQGARNEQFF
TGTGCCAGCAGCCCTAGACAGGGGGCGCGGAATGAGCAGTTCTTC
>NA|TRBV4-2|TRBD2|TRBJ2-7
CASSQGVGEGHEQYF
TGTGCCAGCAGCCAAGGAGTGGGGGAGGGCCACGAGCAGTACTTC
>NA|TRBV4-1|TRBD2|TRBJ2-3
CASSLGLAGDLLSTDTQYF
TGCGCCAGCAGCCTTGGACTAGCGGGCGACCTCCTTAGCACAGATACGCAGTATTTT